A single sample gave rise to the 21 T cell receptor beta chains below, sequenced in a study of tumor-infiltrating lymphocytes in primary liver carcinoma. TCR beta cDNA came from roughly 550 ng total RNA, primed with a constant-region primer. Nested multiplex PCR, run for three rounds with slightly modified ARM-PCR, yielded TCR beta libraries. The first two PCR rounds, around 10 cycles each, used TRBV1-TRBV30 forward primers and a C-beta reverse primer. TCRdb itself ran the multiplex PCR reads through MiXCR, one entry per CDR3 protein. The top ten hold approximately 15% of the sample, which has hundreds of thousands of distinct CDR3 sequences, roughly three fifths seen once. Blood RNA came from unsorted whole blood; germline DNA was also extracted. The sequenced sample was peripheral blood. The receptors originated from a woman under 40 with primary liver carcinoma and hepatitis B virus infection.

This clonotype was picked up one time. Being one base from a much bigger clone, this may be a read error. The genes are TRBV4-1 and TRBJ2-7; D may be TRBD1 (6 bases). Germline V gene data show CDR1 as MGHRA and CDR2 as YSYEKL. This CDR3 comprises 15 residues. CDR3 region: CTSSLGREGGYEQYF. DNA for the CDR3: TGCACCAGCAGCCTCGGTCGTGAAGGGGGCTACGAGCAGTACTTC.

As regards this clonotype: A much larger clone sits a single nucleotide away, making a read error possible. The V and J genes are TRBV12-3 or TRBV12-4 and TRBJ2-5; 7 bases map to TRBD2. This CDR3 is built from 14 residues. J lost 5 bases, V lost 6 bases, and 9 bases had no gene match. CDR3 loop: CASSRTGGWETQYF. The CDR3 bases are TGTGCCAGCAGCCGAACGGGAGGTTGGGAGACCCAGTACTTC.

On this clonotype: Mismatch with germline at one junction end may stem from a read error. The chain uses TRBV5-1 and TRBJ2-5, with a tentative D call TRBD2 (5 bases). Per germline, CDR1 SGHRS and CDR2 YFSETQ. This CDR3 contains 13 residues. The CDR3 here is CASRHGAGETQHF. For the CDR3, the DNA is TGCGCCAGCAGACACGGAGCTGGGGAGACCCAGCACTTC. Full variable domain (remainder filled in from reference TRBV5-1 and TRBJ2-5): KAGVTQTPRYLIKTRGQQVTLSCSPISGHRSVSWYQQTPGQGLQFLFEYFSETQRNKGNFPGRFSGRQFSNSRSEMNVSTLELGDSALYLCASRHGAGETQHFGPGTRLLVL.

In regard to this clonotype: A much larger clone differs by one base, so this may be a read error. Since no conserved phenylalanine or tryptophan closes the CDR3, a read error is the likely cause. The V gene is TRBV11-3, the J gene TRBJ2-3; unclear D gene. This CDR3 is 13 amino acids long. The V gene's germline CDR1 is SGHNT and CDR2 YENEEA. The ends were cut back, 5 bases at V and 1 base at J, with 7 bases in the middle. The CDR3 loop reads CASSPHGTDTQYS. The CDR3 DNA reads TGTGCCAGCAGCCCCCACGGCACAGATACGCAGTATTCT.

This chain uses TRBV6-6 with TRBJ2-3, with 9 positions matching TRBD1. This CDR3 contains 19 residues. The trim removed 8 bases at V and 2 bases at J, leaving 20 bases unmatched. The germline CDR1 and CDR2 sequences are MNHNY and SVGAGI (reference sequence). DNA for the CDR3: TGTGCCAGCGCCACACCTCAGGGACAGGGACGAGCTAACACAGATACGCAGTATTTT. Translated, it gives CASATPQGQGRANTDTQYF.

There are a few counts of this clonotype. This is likely a read error, given that the CDR3 carries no conserved phenylalanine or tryptophan at its end. The chain couples TRBV29-1 to TRBJ2-5; D is possibly TRBD2 (5 bases). V was trimmed by 7 bases and J by 5 bases, leaving 14 bases between them. CDR3 length: 12 amino acids. CDR1 SQVTM and CDR2 ANQGSEA come from the germline V gene. CDR3 sequence reads: CSASVRGETQYS. Written as DNA, the CDR3 is TGCAGCGCCTCCGTTAGAGGGGAGACCCAGTACTCC.

There are a few counts of this clonotype. This chain links TRBV4-1 with TRBJ1-5; 8 bases fit TRBD1. The trim removed 1 base at V and 2 bases at J, leaving 4 bases unmatched. The CDR3 spans 16 residues. Germline CDR1 is MGHRA and CDR2 is YSYEKL. CDR3 region: CASSQVWGQGNQPQHF. In nucleotides, the CDR3 is TGCGCCAGCAGCCAAGTTTGGGGACAGGGCAATCAGCCCCAGCATTTT.

Concerning this clonotype itself: One end of the junction does not line up with germline, which may come from a read error. The chain carries TRBV11-2 and TRBJ2-1; D is ambiguous. From germline, CDR1 is SGHAT and CDR2 FQNNGV. The CDR3 totals 11 residues. The CDR3 sequence: CASSLDKEQLF. The CDR3 coding sequence is TGTGCCAGCAGCTTAGACAAAGAGCAGCTCTTC.

The J gene is TRBJ2-1, the V gene TRBV12-5; the match to TRBD2 covers 7 bases. Germline V lookup: CDR1 LGHNT, CDR2 FRNRAP. The CDR3 consists of 14 residues. V was pared by 7 bases and J by 6 bases, with 9 bases of the junction left unmatched. The CDR3 coding sequence is TGTGCTAGTGACGTCGAGGGAGGGCCCAATGAGCAGTTCTTC. Its protein product is CASDVEGGPNEQFF.

This clonotype came up many times. The rearrangement links TRBV12-3 or TRBV12-4 to TRBJ2-5; D call uncertain. Trimming left V 2 bases short and J 1 base short, with 8 bases between. The CDR3 is 14 amino acids. CDR3: CASSLMAIQETQYF. The CDR3 coding sequence is TGTGCCAGCAGTTTAATGGCTATCCAAGAGACCCAGTACTTC.

The genes are TRBV24-1 and TRBJ2-1, with 7 bases matching TRBD2. The ends lost 1 base at V and 9 bases at J; junction bases unmatched: 11. The CDR3 totals 16 residues. Germline lookup yields CDR1 KGHDR and CDR2 SFDVKD. The CDR3 spells CATSDFGGRRVGEQFF. CDR3 DNA: TGTGCCACCAGTGATTTCGGGGGGAGACGGGTAGGTGAGCAGTTCTTC.

Worth noting for this clonotype: This clone may be a read error of a much larger clone one base away. The rearrangement joins TRBV12-3 or TRBV12-4 to TRBJ1-5; 8 bases fit TRBD1. The CDR3 sequence is 15 residues long. The CDR3 loop is CARSWTGNSNQPQHF. The CDR3 coding sequence is TGTGCCAGAAGTTGGACAGGGAACAGCAATCAGCCCCAGCATTTT.

In its sample, this clonotype was seen many times. This chain uses TRBV6-6 with TRBJ2-1, with D perhaps being TRBD1 or TRBD2 (5 bases each). There are 14 residues in the CDR3. Trimming took 6 bases from V and 3 from J, leaving 12 bases between them. Germline CDR1 reads MNHNY; CDR2 reads SVGAGI (reference sequence). The CDR3: CASSHRDDYNEQFF. The CDR3 nucleotides read TGTGCCAGCAGCCACCGGGACGACTACAATGAGCAGTTCTTC.

Concerning this clonotype itself: This may stem from a read error, because a much larger clone lies one nucleotide away. V is TRBV4-2 and J is TRBJ2-1; the match to TRBD2 covers 16 bases. Germline V gives CDR1 LGHNA, CDR2 YNFKEQ. The CDR3 length is 18 residues. The CDR3 DNA follows: TGTGCCAGCAGCCGGGGACTAGCGGGAGGGTCGGCCTACAATGAGCTGTTCTTC. Protein sequence: CASSRGLAGGSAYNELFF.

To note about this clonotype: It may be a read error: a sequence one base away is much more abundant. CDR3 sequence (DNA): TGTGCCAGCAGTTCGGGACGGGGGATCGAGCAGTACTTC. This codes for CASSSGRGIEQYF. V gene TRBV28 combines with J gene TRBJ2-7; weak D call: TRBD2 (6 bases). Looked up from germline, CDR1 is MDHEN and CDR2 is SYDVKM. The CDR3 is 13 residues long. V was shortened by 4 bases and J by 6 bases, with 13 bases between the two germline ends.

Regarding this clonotype: A much more abundant neighbour one base away suggests this may be a read error. Without the conserved terminal phenylalanine or tryptophan, this CDR3 likely stems from a read error. The chain joins TRBV29-1 to TRBJ2-1; D is unresolved. The CDR3 spans 14 residues. V lost 3 bases and J 0 bases, leaving 9 bases between the germline ends. Germline V gives CDR1 SQVTM, CDR2 ANQGSEA. The CDR3 loop is CSVETASSYNEQFL. In nucleotides, the CDR3 is TGCAGCGTTGAGACGGCGAGCTCCTACAATGAGCAGTTCCTC.

CDR3 bases: TGTGCCAGGAGCCTCGACCGCTCTCGAGCTTTCTTT. Its protein product is CARSLDRSRAFF. The rearrangement links TRBV11-2 to TRBJ1-1; D uncertain. In germline, CDR1 is SGHAT, CDR2 FQNNGV. This CDR3 contains 12 residues. The V and J ends lost 9 bases and 10 bases respectively, with 18 bases between them.

This clonotype came up many times. A junction boundary mismatches the germline segment, possibly from a read error. The chain recombines TRBV6-2 or TRBV6-3 with TRBJ1-1; tentative D call: TRBD1 (5 bases). The CDR3 totals 12 residues. The germline V gene has CDR1 MNHEY and CDR2 SVGEGT. This CDR3 reads CASSYEGRLRVF. Here the CDR3 DNA reads TGTGCCAGCAGTTACGAGGGGCGCCTTAGGGTCTTT.

The genes are TRBV28 and TRBJ1-5; D might be TRBD1 (6 bases). Trimming stripped 7 bases from V and 4 bases from J, with 14 bases between. The CDR3 runs 14 residues. The V gene's germline CDR1 is MDHEN and CDR2 SYDVKM. CDR3 residues: CASTVHRANQPQHF. The CDR3 bases are TGTGCCAGCACCGTACACAGGGCTAATCAGCCCCAGCATTTT.

The chain links TRBV12-5 to TRBJ1-2; TRBD1 matches 8 bases. Germline assignment: CDR1 LGHNT and CDR2 FRNRAP. With V trimmed by 2 bases and J by 8 bases, 7 bases remained unmatched. The CDR3 runs 14 residues. CDR3 sequence: CASGLWTGYSGYTF. The DNA for the CDR3 is TGTGCTAGTGGTTTGTGGACAGGGTACTCCGGCTACACCTTC.

A note on this clonotype: This may be a read error, as it is one base from a much larger clone. The chain has TRBV28 and TRBJ2-1; TRBD2 aligns across 8 bases. CDR1 is MDHEN, CDR2 SYDVKM, per germline. This CDR3 spans 15 amino acids. The junction had 10 bases not matched to a gene; V was cut back by 6 bases and J by 6 bases. The CDR3 loop reads CASSSPGLVTNEQFF. CDR3 nucleotide sequence: TGTGCCAGCAGCTCGCCGGGACTAGTGACCAATGAGCAGTTCTTC.